Listed below are T cell receptor beta chains from one sample, sequenced in a study of identical twins. TCRdb fed the 5' RACE reads into MiXCR, producing one record per CDR3 protein. The sample yields hundreds of thousands of distinct CDR3 sequences, about a fifth seen once. The same specimen was also included in a second study, on yellow fever vaccine responses in identical twins.

Material for sequencing was CD4+ T cells sorted from blood. The receptors were sampled from a woman between 18 and 29 years old in good health. Both conserved end residues are part of each CDR3. A D gene is named only where the DNA matches it firmly. Clone size is shown for a subset of rows, as once, few, many or a class of expanded clone.

>16|few|TRBD2|TRBV10-2|TRBJ2-5
TGCGCCAGCAGTGACCCAGCGGGGAGGCTCGTGGAGACCCAGTACTTC
CASSDPAGRLVETQYF
>15|.|TRBD2|TRBV7-6|TRBJ2-7
TGTGCCAGCAGCTTACGAAGCGGGAGGACGGGGGAGCAGTACTTC
CASSLRSGRTGEQYF
>17|.|TRBD1|TRBV28|TRBJ1-6
TGTGCCAGTAGTTTATGGGGACAGGGGGTAGATAATTCACCCCTCCACTTT
CASSLWGQGVDNSPLHF
>13|.|.|TRBV20-1|TRBJ2-7
TGCAGTGACCACAGGGGGGGTAACTACGAGCAGTACTTC
CSDHRGGNYEQYF
>15|few|.|TRBV28|TRBJ2-2
TGTGCCAGCAGTTCCTTAAAGGGGAACACCGGGGAGCTGTTTTTT
CASSSLKGNTGELFF
>15|.|.|TRBV18|TRBJ2-3
TGTGCCAGCTCACCACAATATGGGGGCACAGATACGCAGTATTTT
CASSPQYGGTDTQYF
>14|.|.|TRBV20-1|TRBJ2-1
TGCAGTGCTAGAGACAGGGTTACCTACAATGAGCAGTTCTTC
CSARDRVTYNEQFF
>19|few|TRBD2|TRBV7-2|TRBJ2-3
TGTGCCAGCAGCTTAGCCAAGATGCTAGCGGGGGGGCCTACAGATACGCAGTATTTT
CASSLAKMLAGGPTDTQYF
>15|.|TRBD1|TRBV5-6|TRBJ2-3
TGTGCCAGCAGCCGACCTGGACAGGGCCCAGATACGCAGTATTTT
CASSRPGQGPDTQYF
>14|.|TRBD2|TRBV7-8|TRBJ2-3
TGTGCCAGCAGCGAATTGGGGGGGACAGATACGCAGTATTTT
CASSELGGTDTQYF
>17|few|TRBD1|TRBV5-1|TRBJ1-6
TGCGCCAGCAGCTTGAAACCGAGACAGGGGAAAAATTCACCCCTCCACTTT
CASSLKPRQGKNSPLHF
>13|few|.|TRBV2|TRBJ2-7
TGTGCCAGCACCGAGTGGGGCACCTACGAGCAGTACTTC
CASTEWGTYEQYF
>13|many|.|TRBV7-8|TRBJ2-5
TGTGCCAGCAGCTCAAGGGTCCAAGAGACCCAGTACTTC
CASSSRVQETQYF
>15|.|TRBD1|TRBV4-1|TRBJ1-5
TGCGCCAGCAGCCACCAGACAGGGTCAAATCAGCCCCAGCATTTT
CASSHQTGSNQPQHF
>15|.|TRBD1|TRBV20-1|TRBJ1-5
TGCAGTGCTAGTCCCGGGACAGGGAACAATCAGCCCCAGCATTTT
CSASPGTGNNQPQHF
>13|few|.|TRBV29-1|TRBJ2-1
TGCAGCGTTCATCGTTCGGCGGCCCCAAACAGGTTCTTC
CSVHRSAAPNRFF
>15|.|.|TRBV20-1|TRBJ1-1
TGCAGTGCTACTCCTCAGGGGCAGGGCGGGCCTGAAGCTTTCTTT
CSATPQGQGGPEAFF
>11|.|.|TRBV20-1|TRBJ1-1
TGCAGTGGTAGCGTGAACACTGAAGCTTTCTTT
CSGSVNTEAFF
>15|few|TRBD2|TRBV25-1|TRBJ2-7
TGTGCCAGCAGTGGAGGGACTAGCGGGGCCTACGAGCAGTACTTC
CASSGGTSGAYEQYF
>16|few|.|TRBV12-3/TRBV12-4|TRBJ2-2
TGTGCCAGCAGTTTAGAGAATCGGGTGAACACCGGGGAGCTGTTTTTT
CASSLENRVNTGELFF
>15|.|TRBD2|TRBV10-3|TRBJ2-1
TGTGCCATCAGTGGGACTAGCGGGGGGATCTATGAGCAGTTCTTC
CAISGTSGGIYEQFF
>11|.|.|TRBV12-3/TRBV12-4|TRBJ2-5
TGTGCCAGCAGTGCCGGGAAGACCCAGTACTTC
CASSAGKTQYF
>12|few|.|TRBV3-1|TRBJ2-3
TGTGCCAGCAGCCGGAACTGGATGCAACAGTATTTT
CASSRNWMQQYF
>15|.|TRBD1|TRBV28|TRBJ2-3
TGTGCCAGCAGTTTCGTGAAGGGGGCAACAGATACGCAGTATTTT
CASSFVKGATDTQYF
>15|few|TRBD2|TRBV29-1|TRBJ2-5
TGCAGCGTTGGAGGGAGCGGGGGTCCGCAAGAGACCCAGTACTTC
CSVGGSGGPQETQYF
>17|.|TRBD2|TRBV20-1|TRBJ2-7
TGCAGTGCTTCCGGGACTAGCGGGAGTTACAGCTCCTACGAGCAGTACTTC
CSASGTSGSYSSYEQYF
>13|.|TRBD2|TRBV24-1|TRBJ2-1
TGTGCCACCAGTTCTAGCGGGTACAATGAGCAGTTCTTC
CATSSSGYNEQFF
>13|few|.|TRBV20-1|TRBJ2-7
TGCAGTGCTAGCATAGACAGAACCTACGAGCAGTACTTC
CSASIDRTYEQYF
>14|.|.|TRBV20-1|TRBJ2-7
TGCAGTGCCCTCACCGAGGTCGGAGCCTACGAGCAGTACTTC
CSALTEVGAYEQYF
>15|.|TRBD1|TRBV4-1|TRBJ1-3
TGCGCCAGCAGCCCCGACAGGGCTTCTGGAAACACCATATATTTT
CASSPDRASGNTIYF
>13|few|.|TRBV29-1|TRBJ2-1
TGCAGCGTTGAAGTGACTCTTTACAATGAGCAGTTCTTC
CSVEVTLYNEQFF
>14|few|.|TRBV4-1|TRBJ1-1
TGCGCCAGCAGCGAAAACGACAGAAACACTGAAGCTTTCTTT
CASSENDRNTEAFF
>14|few|.|TRBV12-3/TRBV12-4|TRBJ1-4
TGTGCCAGCAGTCCCATCGGGCCGGTCAGAAAACTGTTTTTT
CASSPIGPVRKLFF
>17|.|.|TRBV5-1|TRBJ2-7
TGCGCCAGCAGCATCAAATCTTCAGGACCGGTCTCCTACGAGCAGTACTTC
CASSIKSSGPVSYEQYF
>15|.|TRBD2|TRBV11-2|TRBJ2-2
TGTGCCAGCAGCTTGCCGGGACTAGCTAACGGGGAGCTGTTTTTT
CASSLPGLANGELFF
>15|.|.|TRBV4-1|TRBJ2-5
TGCGCCAGCAGCCAAGATATGGGGCGCGTAGAGACCCAGTACTTC
CASSQDMGRVETQYF
>15|few|TRBD1|TRBV10-2|TRBJ2-1
TGCGCCAGCAGCCCCGGGACAGGGGTAAACAATGAGCAGTTCTTC
CASSPGTGVNNEQFF
>13|few|.|TRBV29-1|TRBJ2-2
TGCAGCGGTAGGGCGGGGTGGACCGGGGAGCTGTTTTTT
CSGRAGWTGELFF
>15|.|.|TRBV20-1|TRBJ2-1
TGCAGTGCCCGGACAACCGCCTCATCCTACAATGAGCAGTTCTTC
CSARTTASSYNEQFF
>20|.|TRBD2|TRBV5-1|TRBJ2-2
TGCGCCAGCAGCTTGGGCAGACTAGCCCCGTTGCGCGCGAACACCGGGGAGCTGTTTTTT
CASSLGRLAPLRANTGELFF
>12|few|.|TRBV14|TRBJ2-3
TGTGCCAGCAGCCAGGCTTCGGGTACGCAGTATTTT
CASSQASGTQYF
>14|.|.|TRBV7-2|TRBJ1-1
TGTGCCAGCAGCCCCTCGGGGTGGAACACTGAAGCTTTCTTT
CASSPSGWNTEAFF
>16|few|TRBD2|TRBV29-1|TRBJ2-1
TGCAGCGTTCCTAGCGGGAGGGCCGGCTCCTACAATGAGCAGTTCTTC
CSVPSGRAGSYNEQFF
>15|.|.|TRBV7-9|TRBJ2-7
TGTGCCAGCACCCTCGAGGGGGGTAACTCCTACGAGCAGTACTTC
CASTLEGGNSYEQYF
>16|few|.|TRBV6-2/TRBV6-3|TRBJ2-3
TGTGCCAGCAGTGTTCGGCTAGCGACTAGCACAGATACGCAGTATTTT
CASSVRLATSTDTQYF
>13|few|TRBD2|TRBV7-3|TRBJ2-5
TGTGCCAGCAGCTTCAGCGGGACAGAGACCCAGTACTTC
CASSFSGTETQYF
>14|few|.|TRBV27|TRBJ2-7
TGTGCCAGCAGCGGGGAAGTAGGGACCTACGAGCAGTACTTC
CASSGEVGTYEQYF
>15|.|.|TRBV6-1|TRBJ1-2
TGTGCCACCCTAGGAGGGGGGATTGGCTACTATGGCTACACCTTC
CATLGGGIGYYGYTF
>13|few|.|TRBV5-1|TRBJ2-2
TGCGCCAGCAACTCGGGGAACACCGGGGAGCTGTTTTTT
CASNSGNTGELFF
>15|once|.|TRBV28|TRBJ2-3
TGTGCCAGCAGTGGGAGCAGTCGTGGCACAGATACGCAGTATTTT
CASSGSSRGTDTQYF
>16|few|.|TRBV27|TRBJ1-6
TGTGCCAGCGGAACCCTCGGACAGTTCTATAATTCACCCCTCCACTTT
CASGTLGQFYNSPLHF
>14|few|TRBD1|TRBV12-5|TRBJ2-7
TGTGCTAGTGGTTTGCGGGACAGCGCTTACGAGCAGTACTTC
CASGLRDSAYEQYF
>15|.|.|TRBV4-1|TRBJ1-5
TGCGCCAGCAGCCAAGATCAGGAAAGCAATCAGCCCCAGCATTTT
CASSQDQESNQPQHF
>17|.|.|TRBV23-1|TRBJ2-3
TGCGCCAGCTTTCCATCTAGCTGGGGGAAGGGCACAGATACGCAGTATTTT
CASFPSSWGKGTDTQYF
>14|.|.|TRBV10-3|TRBJ2-3
TGTGCCATCAGTGGCGCGGATCGCACAGATACGCAGTATTTT
CAISGADRTDTQYF
>13|.|.|TRBV27|TRBJ2-1
TGTGCCAGCGGGGGTCGGGGGTTGAATGAGCAGTTCTTC
CASGGRGLNEQFF